Following are 29 T cell receptor beta chains from one sample sequenced in a study of T-cell memory formation after mild COVID-19 (dated by TCRdb to about 2021). Receptor amplification or capture employed 5' RACE. Sequencing was carried out with an Illumina NovaSeq 6000. TCRdb handled the public reads itself, with Q25 trimming in fastp and clone calling in MiXCR, and kept productive beta chains. Under each unique CDR3 protein, matching rows form one entry showing the most common genes and DNA. The sample records fewer than 200,000 distinct CDR3 sequences, approximately 17% of which are singletons. 3% to 4.5% of the sample belongs to the ten largest clones. The sample consisted of PBMCs or a T cell subset sorted from them (not recorded which). These TCRs come from a man aged 18 to 35 who had mild COVID-19 (a few samples of this study predate the infection). The sample titles of this study are shuffled in the database, so cell type and time point are left out; the donor was told from shared clones.

V usage is TRBV5-1 and J usage is TRBJ2-1, with 9 bases that match TRBD2. V trimming: 4 bases; J trimming: 9 bases; junction bases outside the gene matches: 11. This CDR3 region has 15 residues. Looked up from germline, CDR1 is SGHRS and CDR2 is YFSETQ. The CDR3 DNA reads as TGCGCCAGCAGCCCGGTGGGACTAGCACGGTCTGAGCAGTTCTTC. This encodes CASSPVGLARSEQFF.

This clonotype was counted a few times. The chain combines TRBV6-6 with TRBJ2-3, with D perhaps given as TRBD1 or TRBD2 (5 bases each). Germline V gene data show CDR1 as MNHNY and CDR2 as SVGAGI (reference sequence). Trimming took off 2 bases at V and 4 bases at J, with 7 bases between the two ends. This CDR3 is 13 amino acids long. CDR3 region: CASSYRDPDTQYF. In nucleotides, the CDR3 is TGTGCCAGCAGTTACAGGGACCCAGATACGCAGTATTTT.

This clonotype came up many times. The chain employs TRBV7-2 and TRBJ2-2; a weak D match, TRBD1 (6 bases). Germline V gives CDR1 SGHTA, CDR2 FQGNSA. Trimming cost V 6 bases and J 5 bases, with 10 bases left between them. The CDR3 is 13 residues long. CDR3 sequence reads: CASRGARTGELFF. Written as DNA, the CDR3 is TGTGCCAGCAGGGGGGCGAGGACCGGGGAGCTGTTTTTT. Full variable domain (outside the CDR3, taken from reference TRBV7-2 and TRBJ2-2): GAGVSQSPSNKVTEKGKDVELRCDPISGHTALYWYRQSLGQGLEFLIYFQGNSAPDKSGLPSDRFSAERTGGSVSTLTIQRTQQEDSAVYLCASRGARTGELFFGEGSRLTVL.

This chain uses TRBV5-1 with TRBJ2-7, with 7 bases fitting TRBD2. The germline V gene encodes CDR1 SGHRS and CDR2 YFSETQ. The CDR3 spans 18 residues. With 3 bases clipped from V and 2 bases from J, the junction kept 17 bases outside the gene matches. The CDR3 here is CASSSSPGGRSTAYEQYF. The DNA of the CDR3 is TGCGCCAGCAGCTCATCGCCAGGCGGGAGAAGTACGGCCTACGAGCAGTACTTC.

This chain links TRBV28 with TRBJ1-6; D gene uncertain. The V end lost 5 bases, the J end lost 7 bases, and 15 bases lay between the germline ends. The CDR3 extends over 15 amino acids. Germline CDR1 MDHEN, CDR2 SYDVKM. Here the CDR3 reads CASSARTLSNSPLHF. CDR3 nucleotide sequence: TGTGCCAGCAGTGCCCGGACCCTATCCAATTCACCCCTCCACTTT.

The chain is built from TRBV5-5 and TRBJ2-3, with 11 bases fitting TRBD1. Germline trimming cut 2 bases from V and 6 bases from J; bases unmatched to any gene: 8. CDR1 is SGHKS and CDR2 is YYEKEE in the germline V gene (reference sequence). The CDR3 is 16 amino acids. The CDR3, as DNA: TGTGCCAGCAGCTTCCGGGGACAGGGGGTTTCGGATACGCAGTATTTT. It yields the protein CASSFRGQGVSDTQYF.

A few counts support this clonotype. V gene TRBV10-3 combines with J gene TRBJ1-2; 7 nucleotides line up with TRBD1. The CDR3 totals 12 residues. CDR1 ENHRY and CDR2 SYGVKD come from the germline V gene. Trimming removed 6 bases from V and 6 bases from J; junction bases left unmatched: 4. The CDR3 DNA reads as TGTGCCATCAGCCCTACAGGGGATGGCTACACCTTC. Translated: CAISPTGDGYTF.

This clonotype was recorded at least ten times. V is TRBV7-9 and J is TRBJ2-1; D may be TRBD2 (6 bases). The CDR3 sequence is 15 residues long. V shed 5 bases and J shed 5 bases, with 16 bases lying between them. In germline, CDR1 is SEHNR, CDR2 FQNEAQ (reference sequence). CDR3 sequence: CASSLGRGRHNEQFF. The CDR3 DNA sequence: TGTGCCAGCAGCCTGGGGCGGGGTCGCCACAATGAGCAGTTCTTC.

The V gene is TRBV2, the J gene TRBJ2-2; 9 positions agree with TRBD1. Germline CDR1 and CDR2: SNHLY and FYNNEI. CDR3 length: 12 amino acids. V was clipped by 7 bases and J by 11 bases; unmatched bases: 5. CDR3 sequence: CASMGQGIELFF. The CDR3 bases are TGTGCCAGCATGGGACAGGGAATTGAGCTGTTTTTT.

V gene TRBV5-1 combines with J gene TRBJ1-5; D is unclear. This CDR3 is 15 amino acids long. Germline CDR1 SGHRS, CDR2 YFSETQ. V lost 0 bases, J lost 2 bases, and 9 bases lay in between. The CDR3, as DNA: TGCGCCAGCAGCTTGGCCGGGGAGGGCAATCAGCCCCAGCATTTT. Translating gives CASSLAGEGNQPQHF. Combining the CDR3 with reference TRBV5-1 and TRBJ1-5 gives the whole variable domain KAGVTQTPRYLIKTRGQQVTLSCSPISGHRSVSWYQQTPGQGLQFLFEYFSETQRNKGNFPGRFSGRQFSNSRSEMNVSTLELGDSALYLCASSLAGEGNQPQHFGDGTRLSIL.

This clonotype was seen more than once but under ten times. The chain uses TRBV6-5 and TRBJ1-1; 9 bases are shared with TRBD1. The CDR3 is made up of 15 amino acids. Unmatched junction bases numbered 6, after V lost 5 bases and J lost 2 bases. Germline values: CDR1 MNHEY, CDR2 SVGAGI. CDR3 DNA: TGTGCCAGCAGTGCTACGGGACAGGGAAACACTGAAGCTTTCTTT. It translates to CASSATGQGNTEAFF.

The genes are TRBV4-3 and TRBJ1-2; TRBD1 is a possible D gene (5 bases). The CDR3 totals 15 residues. V gave up 3 bases and J gave up 6 bases, with 17 bases separating them. Germline V gene lookup returns CDR1 LGHNA and CDR2 YSLEER. CDR3 amino acids: CASSHTDMGRNGYTF. The CDR3 nucleotides read TGCGCCAGCAGCCATACGGACATGGGACGCAATGGCTACACCTTC.

The V call is TRBV7-2, the J call TRBJ1-2; unclear D gene. This CDR3 is built from 13 residues. Germline V gene sequence: CDR1 SGHTA, CDR2 FQGNSA. The V and J ends lost 5 bases and 5 bases respectively, with 12 bases between them. CDR3 bases: TGTGCCAGCAGCCCTATGAAGGGATATGGCTACACCTTC. Translation gives CASSPMKGYGYTF.

This clonotype was detected a few times. The gene calls are TRBV7-3 and TRBJ2-1, with D perhaps matching TRBD1 (6 bases). The CDR3 totals 15 residues. Germline V gene sequence: CDR1 SGHTA, CDR2 FQGTGA. Trimming removed 5 bases at V and 2 bases at J, with 13 bases between. CDR3 coding DNA: TGTGCCAGCAGCCACGGGACAAATCCCTACAATGAGCAGTTCTTC. Amino acids: CASSHGTNPYNEQFF.

This chain uses TRBV10-3 with TRBJ2-5, with D perhaps being TRBD1 or TRBD2 (5 bases each). In germline, CDR1 is ENHRY, CDR2 SYGVKD. This CDR3 has 15 residues. V was shortened by 4 bases and J by 5 bases, with 17 bases between the two germline ends. The CDR3 DNA reads as TGTGCCATCAGTGTATTAGGAGGACAAGGGGAGACCCAGTACTTC. Amino acids: CAISVLGGQGETQYF.

In this sample, this clonotype turned up many times. The chain combines TRBV7-9 with TRBJ1-2; tentatively, D is TRBD1 (5 bases). Germline CDR1 and CDR2: SEHNR and FQNEAQ (reference sequence). V dropped 5 bases and J dropped 8 bases, with 12 bases sitting between them. CDR3 length equals 12 residues. CDR3 protein: CASSPRQRGYTF. In DNA form, the CDR3 reads TGTGCCAGCAGCCCCCGACAGAGAGGCTACACCTTC. The variable domain in full, with the rest retrieved from reference TRBV7-9 and TRBJ1-2, is DTGVSQNPRHKITKRGQNVTFRCDPISEHNRLYWYRQTLGQGPEFLTYFQNEAQLEKSRLLSDRFSAERPKGSFSTLEIQRTEQGDSAMYLCASSPRQRGYTFGSGTRLTVV.

This clonotype was observed a few times. The V call is TRBV7-2, the J call TRBJ2-4; possibly TRBD1 or TRBD2 for D (5 bases each). V lost 3 bases and J 5 bases, leaving 8 bases between the germline ends. The germline gives CDR1 SGHTA, CDR2 FQGNSA. The CDR3 extends over 13 amino acids. The CDR3 protein is CASSLSGQNIQYF. Here the CDR3 DNA reads TGTGCCAGCAGCTTGTCGGGGCAAAACATTCAGTACTTC.

In this sample, this clonotype turned up a few times. The V and J genes are TRBV20-1 and TRBJ1-2; TRBD1 might be the D (5 bases). Germline V gives CDR1 DFQATT, CDR2 SNEGSKA (reference sequence). This CDR3 has 11 residues. V was pared by 5 bases and J by 4 bases, with 8 bases between. CDR3 nucleotide sequence: TGCAGTGCTGACGACAGCTATGGCTACACCTTC. Translation gives CSADDSYGYTF.

This chain uses TRBV6-5 with TRBJ2-2; tentative D call: TRBD2 (6 bases). V was pared by 0 bases and J by 7 bases, with 21 bases between. Germline V gene sequence: CDR1 MNHEY, CDR2 SVGAGI. The CDR3 length is 18 residues. The CDR3 sequence is CASSYSNPVGGYGGELFF. CDR3 coding DNA: TGTGCCAGCAGTTACTCGAACCCAGTTGGGGGGTACGGCGGGGAGCTGTTTTTT.

This clonotype showed up just a few times. The CDR3 reads CASSLSSSGGPYQETQYF. For the CDR3, the DNA is TGTGCCAGCAGCTTATCGTCTAGCGGGGGCCCGTACCAAGAGACCCAGTACTTC. This sequence joins TRBV7-2 and TRBJ2-5, with 10 bases aligning to TRBD2. Germline lookup yields CDR1 SGHTA and CDR2 FQGNSA. V was pared by 2 bases and J by 0 bases, with 9 bases of the junction left unmatched. The CDR3 has 18 amino acids. The full variable domain, completed using reference TRBV7-2 and TRBJ2-5, is GAGVSQSPSNKVTEKGKDVELRCDPISGHTALYWYRQSLGQGLEFLIYFQGNSAPDKSGLPSDRFSAERTGGSVSTLTIQRTQQEDSAVYLCASSLSSSGGPYQETQYFGPGTRLLVL.

This clonotype was picked up many times. The rearrangement joins TRBV28 to TRBJ2-2; D ambiguous. This CDR3 contains 13 residues. Germline values: CDR1 MDHEN, CDR2 SYDVKM. Trimming took off 7 bases at V and 4 bases at J, with 10 bases between the two ends. The CDR3 protein is CASTQWGTGELFF. The CDR3 DNA reads TGTGCCAGCACCCAGTGGGGCACCGGGGAGCTGTTTTTT.

This clonotype has only a few counts. The chain employs TRBV18 and TRBJ1-5, with 8 nucleotides matching TRBD1. Germline trimming cut 2 bases from V and 1 base from J; bases unmatched to any gene: 4. The CDR3 is made up of 16 amino acids. The germline CDR1 and CDR2 sequences are KGHSH and LQKENI. For the CDR3, the DNA is TGTGCCAGCTCACCAGGACAGGGTGGAAGCAATCAGCCCCAGCATTTT. Its translation is CASSPGQGGSNQPQHF. Supplemented by reference TRBV18 and TRBJ1-5, the full variable domain reads NAGVMQNPRHLVRRRGQEARLRCSPMKGHSHVYWYRQLPEEGLKFMVYLQKENIIDESGMPKERFSAEFPKEGPSILRIQQVVRGDSAAYFCASSPGQGGSNQPQHFGDGTRLSIL.

The CDR3 DNA reads as TGTGCCAGCAGTGAACAGGGGGCATACTATGGCTACACCTTC. The encoded protein is CASSEQGAYYGYTF. This rearrangement joins TRBV25-1 to TRBJ1-2; 8 positions agree with TRBD1. The CDR3 totals 14 residues. J lost 3 bases, V lost 2 bases, and 2 bases had no gene match. CDR1 is MGHDK and CDR2 is SYGVNS in the germline V gene.

In this sample, this clonotype turned up a few times. The chain's CDR3 is CSVPSGGTDTQYF. In DNA form, the CDR3 reads TGCAGTGTCCCTAGCGGGGGGACAGATACGCAGTATTTT. The rearrangement joins TRBV20-1 to TRBJ2-3, with 11 bases matching TRBD2. Trimming took 7 bases from V and 3 from J; bases not matched to a gene: 3. The germline CDR1 and CDR2 sequences are DFQATT and SNEGSKA (reference sequence). This CDR3 has 13 residues.

The V and J genes are TRBV5-6 and TRBJ1-2, with unresolved D. Germline V lookup: CDR1 SGHDT, CDR2 YYEEEE. V lost 8 bases and J lost 8, with 13 bases in between. This CDR3 is built from 11 residues. CDR3 nucleotide sequence: TGTGCCAGTGACTCGGGGTCAGGCTACACCTTC. It codes for CASDSGSGYTF.

This clonotype has more than one count but fewer than ten. The chain carries TRBV5-1 and TRBJ2-5, with a weak D call TRBD1 (5 bases). V was cut by 4 bases and J by 3 bases, with 13 bases left in between. Germline CDR1 reads SGHRS; CDR2 reads YFSETQ. The CDR3 length is 14 residues. CDR3 DNA: TGCGCCAGCAGCGAGATGGGGCTCGAAGAGACCCAGTACTTC. Protein sequence: CASSEMGLEETQYF.

This clonotype appeared a few times. The chain uses TRBV27 and TRBJ2-4; D might be TRBD2 (7 bases). The CDR3 is 17 amino acids. V shed 8 bases and J shed 0 bases, with 20 bases lying between them. From germline, CDR1 is MNHEY and CDR2 SMNVEV (reference sequence). The CDR3 DNA sequence: TGTGCCAGCTCGTTATTGGGGGGGCCTCTAGCCAAAAACATTCAGTACTTC. Amino acid sequence: CASSLLGGPLAKNIQYF.

The chain joins TRBV24-1 to TRBJ2-2, with TRBD2 matching over 9 bases. The CDR3 is 16 residues long. CDR1 is KGHDR, CDR2 SFDVKD, per germline. The V gene end was trimmed by 4 bases and the J gene end by 5 bases; junction bases not matched to a gene: 7. The CDR3 DNA follows: TGTGCCACCAGTGACCCGAGCGGGGGGCGGACCGGGGAGCTGTTTTTT. It translates to CATSDPSGGRTGELFF.

This clonotype was seen only a few times. The V call is TRBV3-1, the J call TRBJ2-7; unclear D gene. This CDR3 contains 13 residues. Trimming took 1 base from V and 3 from J, leaving 7 bases between them. Germline assignment: CDR1 LGHDT and CDR2 YNNKEL (reference sequence). The DNA for the CDR3 is TGTGCCAGCAGCCAAGCCGCCTACTACGAGCAGTACTTC. This encodes CASSQAAYYEQYF.